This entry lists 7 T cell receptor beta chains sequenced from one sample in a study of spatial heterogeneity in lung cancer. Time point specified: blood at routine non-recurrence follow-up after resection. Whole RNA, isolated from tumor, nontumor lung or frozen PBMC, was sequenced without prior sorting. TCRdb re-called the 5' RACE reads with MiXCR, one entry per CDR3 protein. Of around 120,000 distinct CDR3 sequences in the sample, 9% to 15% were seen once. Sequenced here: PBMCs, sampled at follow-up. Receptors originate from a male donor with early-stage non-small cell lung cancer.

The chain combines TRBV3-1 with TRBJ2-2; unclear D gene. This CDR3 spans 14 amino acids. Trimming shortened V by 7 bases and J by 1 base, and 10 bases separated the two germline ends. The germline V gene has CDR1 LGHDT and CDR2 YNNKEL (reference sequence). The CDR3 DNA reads TGTGCCAGCACCCCGCCAGGGAACACCGGGGAGCTGTTTTTT. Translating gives CASTPPGNTGELFF. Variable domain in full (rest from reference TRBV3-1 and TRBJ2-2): DTAVSQTPKYLVTQMGNDKSIKCEQNLGHDTMYWYKQDSKKFLKIMFSYNNKELIINETVPNRFSPKSPDKAHLNLHINSLELGDSAVYFCASTPPGNTGELFFGEGSRLTVL.

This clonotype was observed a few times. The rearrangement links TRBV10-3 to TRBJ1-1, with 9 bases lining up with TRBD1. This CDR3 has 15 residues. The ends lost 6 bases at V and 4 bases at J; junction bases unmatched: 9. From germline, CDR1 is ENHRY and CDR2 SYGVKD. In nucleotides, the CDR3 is TGTGCCATCAGGACCAATACAGGGGGCATCACTGAAGCTTTCTTT. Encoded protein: CAIRTNTGGITEAFF.

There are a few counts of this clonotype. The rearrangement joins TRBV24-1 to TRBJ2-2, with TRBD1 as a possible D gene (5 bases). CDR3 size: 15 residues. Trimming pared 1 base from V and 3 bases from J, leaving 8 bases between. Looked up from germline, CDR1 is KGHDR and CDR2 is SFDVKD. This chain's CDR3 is CATSDLSRDTGELFF. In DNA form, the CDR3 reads TGTGCCACCAGTGATTTATCCAGGGACACCGGGGAGCTGTTTTTT.

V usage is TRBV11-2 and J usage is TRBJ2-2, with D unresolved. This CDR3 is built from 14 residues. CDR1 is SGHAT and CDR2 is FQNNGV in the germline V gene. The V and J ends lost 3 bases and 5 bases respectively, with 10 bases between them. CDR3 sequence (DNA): TGTGCCAGCAGCTTCAATCCCAGGACCGGGGAGCTGTTTTTT. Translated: CASSFNPRTGELFF.

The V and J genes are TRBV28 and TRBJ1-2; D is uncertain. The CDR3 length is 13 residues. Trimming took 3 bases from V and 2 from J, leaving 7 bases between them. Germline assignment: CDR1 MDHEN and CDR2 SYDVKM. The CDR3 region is CASSFHRNYGYTF. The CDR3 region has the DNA TGTGCCAGCAGTTTCCACAGAAACTATGGCTACACCTTC.

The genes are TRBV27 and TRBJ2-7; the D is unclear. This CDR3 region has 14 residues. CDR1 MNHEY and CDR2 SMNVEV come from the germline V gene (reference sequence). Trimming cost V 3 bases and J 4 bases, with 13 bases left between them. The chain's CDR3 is CASSLAAKVYEQYF. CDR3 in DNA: TGTGCCAGCAGTTTGGCTGCTAAGGTATACGAGCAGTACTTC.

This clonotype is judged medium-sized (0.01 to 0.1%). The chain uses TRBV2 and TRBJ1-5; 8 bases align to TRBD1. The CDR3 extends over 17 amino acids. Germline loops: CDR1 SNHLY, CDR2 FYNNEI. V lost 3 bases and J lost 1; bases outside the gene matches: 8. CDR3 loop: CASSDQYRGVSNQPQHF. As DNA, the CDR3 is TGTGCCAGCAGTGATCAGTACAGGGGGGTAAGCAATCAGCCCCAGCATTTT. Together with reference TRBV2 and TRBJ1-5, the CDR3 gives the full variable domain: EPEVTQTPSHQVTQMGQEVILRCVPISNHLYFYWYRQILGQKVEFLVSFYNNEISEKSEIFDDQFSVERPDGSNFTLKIRSTKLEDSAMYFCASSDQYRGVSNQPQHFGDGTRLSIL.